This T cell receptor beta chain was identified in a study of shared clonotypes between healthy human individuals (dated by TCRdb to the early 2020s). Regarding the complete study: Three men and a couple of women, aged 18 to 49 years, made up the cohort. For each donor, CD4 naive and CD4 memory were each given three plates, CD8 naive was given two plates, and CD8 memory was given one plate. The study deeply sequenced blood TCR repertoires of about 5 healthy adults to estimate repertoire size and the extent of clonotype sharing between individuals. To increase sequencing depth and limit assay-specific biases, different laboratories used diverse techniques to prepare libraries and sequence TCR repertoires. Per donor, leukapheresis produced somewhere between about 0.9 and 9.5 billion PBMCs.

TCR CDR3 regions were amplified from genomic DNA by multiplex PCR using the deep immunoSEQ assay. Extracted genomic DNA from each cell subset was distributed evenly across all wells of several immunoSEQ 96-well plates, and each plate was treated as a replicate. For sorted subsets, 200 to 250 ng of genomic DNA, equivalent to around 29,000 T cell genomes, went into each replicate PCR. Purified libraries were quantified with a Qubit 3.0 fluorometer, sized on a Bioanalyzer 2100, and re-quantified with the KAPA Library Quantification kit. Each immunoSEQ 96-well plate was sequenced on its own single-read 150-cycle Illumina NextSeq 550 flow cell. In the original analysis: Because only junctional sequences without quality scores were contained in the immunoSEQ output, filtering matching that applied to full-length reads could not be performed. Sequences were annotated with PyIR, a Python wrapper for IgBLAST v1.9, and V/J genes and CDR3 were assigned using IMGT germline references. Reads were filtered out if the reads had weak V/J assignments (E-value above 1e-6), no CDR3, stop codons, out-of-frame junctions, or ambiguous translated residues. V3J clonotypes were defined as sequences sharing the same inferred V gene, J gene, and CDR3 amino acid sequence. Percentage overlap between repertoires was computed as shared unique clonotypes divided by the size of the smaller repertoire. Repertoire richness was assessed with RTK rarefaction, the Chao1 estimator, and Recon v2.1 estimates of unobserved clonotypes. For all TCRbeta clonotypes obtained by the gDNA method from a few donors, generation probabilities were computed with OLGA. The clones in this table, taken by TCRdb from immuneACCESS, are in-frame only. Not every clone is retained; where verified, under half of the shortfall comes from an unresolved V gene, and the cause of the rest is unknown. V, J and clone size are taken as reported in that table, and D and trimming were inferred from the DNA itself. The sample table contains fewer than 1.8 million clones; only one count was recorded for 98% to 99% of them. 0.36% of the sample comes from the top ten.

The donors were healthy, HIV-negative adults who had no recently reported acute infections or vaccinations. All donors were Caucasian adults living in Nashville, Tennessee, USA. CD4+ T cells were enriched by magnetic negative selection; naive cells were then positively selected on CD45RA, and the negative fraction formed the memory subset. Blood was collected by leukapheresis, and PBMCs were isolated by Ficoll-Histopaque density gradient centrifugation and then cryopreserved in liquid nitrogen vapor phase. Analytical flow cytometry was used to check the purity and quantity of each magnetically sorted T cell population. Each sorted fraction had its genomic DNA isolated and then quantified by UV absorbance on a Nanodrop 2000c. Overall study outcomes, separate from this receptor: Sharing across a few donors was observed for about 5% of naive CD4, less than 4% of naive CD8, over 2% of memory CD4, and around 0.42% of memory CD8 clonotypes. Because the study included a small number of donors, the genetic and exposure-history diversity represented was limited. Higher generation probabilities were observed for clonotypes shared by all four sorted-subset donors than for non-shared clonotypes. Pairwise subsampling led to the expectation that sequencing depth would affect the degree of clonotype sharing among donors. Even with the large sequencing depth, rarefaction of the sorted-subset datasets indicated that sequencing was incomplete. Sampling was limited to blood, and TCR repertoires in tissue likely differ from TCR repertoires in blood. Estimated clonotype richness was generally larger for naive than for memory subsets.

V and J lose 3 bases and 8 bases, and a span of 14 bases separates them. Spanning cysteine to phenylalanine, the CDR3 consists of 13 amino acids. The retained sequence is limited to the CDR3, 39 bases, with the frame set at the first base. For CDR1 and CDR2, the germline V gene (reference sequence) lists WNHNN and SYGVQD. Details on this clone: The target of this receptor is not known. No much larger clonotype is one base removed from it; base qualities were not supplied.

The chain is encoded by TRBV10-1 joined to TRBJ2-7, with the identity of the D gene unclear. This clonotype originated in a man aged 25 to 40 in good health. Sequencing was carried out using naive CD4+ T cells sorted from blood. The cell subset or site label, as the study defines it: CD45RA+ positively selected. The CDR3 amino acid sequence is: CASSDPAVGQQYF. The base sequence is TGCGCCAGCAGTGACCCCGCCGTGGGTCAGCAGTACTTC.